This paragraph covers one TCR beta chain sequence. As yet, its antigen is unknown. The data were obtained in a study of lymphopenia after photon versus proton radiotherapy. Study outcomes and limitations: In patients who died, overall survival fell as post-nadir TCR diversity dropped more.

Clones were read by immunoSEQ multiplex PCR, and TCRdb kept only the in-frame ones, dropping some. Found here are over 25,000 clones, under 90% of them singletons; the top ten hold roughly 15%. There are 16 residues in the CDR3. The V and J ends lost 3 bases and 8 bases respectively, with 20 bases between them. Germline CDR1 is LNHDA and CDR2 is SQIVND (reference sequence). The chain combines TRBV19 with TRBJ1-5; D is possibly TRBD1 (6 bases). The TCR sequence derives from a woman aged 70 to 79 with pancreatic cancer. The material was peripheral blood, obtained from a patient treated with proton-based radiotherapy. CDR3 in amino acids: CASSIVVVTGKEPQHF. DNA of the CDR3: TGTGCCAGTAGTATTGTAGTCGTGACAGGCAAGGAGCCCCAGCATTTT.